This TCR beta chain comes out of a study of control samples from healthy donors and cancer patients. The CDR3 extends over 16 amino acids. Trimming at V came to 3 bases and at J to 7 bases, leaving 11 bases not matched to a gene. Germline V lookup: CDR1 WSHSY, CDR2 SAAADI. The table came from immunoSEQ multiplex PCR; TCRdb's copy has only in-frame clones and leaves some out. The table lists some 170,000 clones, approximately 94% of them singletons. This receptor was obtained from a man aged 60-69 years with colorectal cancer. The gene calls are TRBV10-2 and TRBJ1-2; 10 bases fit TRBD1. The sample taken for sequencing was PBMCs. The CDR3 protein is CASSERGRQGASGYTF. The CDR3 nucleotides are TGCGCCAGCAGTGAAAGGGGGAGACAGGGGGCCTCTGGCTACACCTTC.